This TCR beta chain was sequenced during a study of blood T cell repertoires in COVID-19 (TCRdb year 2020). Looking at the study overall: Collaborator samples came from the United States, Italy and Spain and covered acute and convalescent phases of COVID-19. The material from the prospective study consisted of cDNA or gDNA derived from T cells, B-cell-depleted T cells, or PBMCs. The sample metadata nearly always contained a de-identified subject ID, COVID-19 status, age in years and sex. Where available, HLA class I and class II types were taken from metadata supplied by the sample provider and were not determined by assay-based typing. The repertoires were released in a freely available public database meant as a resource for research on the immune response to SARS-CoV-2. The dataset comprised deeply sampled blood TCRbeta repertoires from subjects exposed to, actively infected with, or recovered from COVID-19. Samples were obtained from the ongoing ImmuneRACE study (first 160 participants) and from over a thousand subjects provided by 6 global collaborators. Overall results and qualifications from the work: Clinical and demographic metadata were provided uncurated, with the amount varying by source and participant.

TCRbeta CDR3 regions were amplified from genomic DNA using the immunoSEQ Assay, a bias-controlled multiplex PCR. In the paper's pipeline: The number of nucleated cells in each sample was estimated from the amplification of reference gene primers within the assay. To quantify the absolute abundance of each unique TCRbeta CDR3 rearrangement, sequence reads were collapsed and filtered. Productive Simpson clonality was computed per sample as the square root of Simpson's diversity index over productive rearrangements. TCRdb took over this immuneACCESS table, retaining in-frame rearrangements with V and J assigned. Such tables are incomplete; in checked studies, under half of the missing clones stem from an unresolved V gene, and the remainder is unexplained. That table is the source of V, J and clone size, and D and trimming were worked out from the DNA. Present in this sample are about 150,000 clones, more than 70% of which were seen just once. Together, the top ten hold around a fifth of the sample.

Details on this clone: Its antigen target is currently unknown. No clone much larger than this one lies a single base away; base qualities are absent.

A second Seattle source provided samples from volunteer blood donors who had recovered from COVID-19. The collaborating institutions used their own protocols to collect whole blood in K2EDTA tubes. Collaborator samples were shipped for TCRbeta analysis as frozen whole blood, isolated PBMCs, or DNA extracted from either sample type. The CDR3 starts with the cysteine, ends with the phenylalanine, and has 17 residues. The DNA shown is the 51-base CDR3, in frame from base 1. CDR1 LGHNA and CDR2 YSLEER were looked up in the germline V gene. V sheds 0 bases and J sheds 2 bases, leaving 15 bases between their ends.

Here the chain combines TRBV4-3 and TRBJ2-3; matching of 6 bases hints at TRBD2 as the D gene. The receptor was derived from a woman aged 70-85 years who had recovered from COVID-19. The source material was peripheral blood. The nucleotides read TGCGCCAGCAGCCAAGATCGGGCGGGGAGGACCACAGATACGCAGTATTTT. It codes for CASSQDRAGRTTDTQYF.